One sample yielded the 24 T cell receptor beta chains listed below, sequenced in a study of T cell responses to AZD1222 COVID-19 vaccine. Sequenced by immunoSEQ multiplex PCR; TCRdb stores in-frame clones only, minus some. The sample has 89,000 or so clones; about 86% are singletons. The material sequenced was peripheral blood, taken 28 days after the second AZD1222 dose. The receptors stem from an adult who received the AZD1222 COVID-19 vaccine.

The CDR3 region is CASSPDGGTGAGELFF. CDR3 bases: TGTGCCAGCAGCCCTGACGGTGGGACAGGCGCCGGGGAGCTGTTTTTT. The V and J genes are TRBV7-3 and TRBJ2-2; 8 bases fit TRBD1. With V trimmed by 5 bases and J by 6 bases, 11 bases remained unmatched. The germline CDR1 and CDR2 sequences are SGHTA and FQGTGA. The CDR3 has 16 residues.

The V call is TRBV11-2, the J call TRBJ1-1; D unclear. This CDR3 comprises 15 residues. Germline V gene sequence: CDR1 SGHAT, CDR2 FQNNGV. The V end was cut by 1 base, the J end by 0 bases, with 9 bases between. DNA for the CDR3: TGTGCCAGCAGCTTAGTGGTAGTCCTGAACACTGAAGCTTTCTTT. This gives the protein CASSLVVVLNTEAFF.

This clone was seen just once. The gene calls are TRBV7-2 and TRBJ2-7; 9 bases match TRBD1. V lost 5 bases and J lost 3; bases outside the gene matches: 5. Germline V lookup: CDR1 SGHTA, CDR2 FQGNSA. The CDR3 length is 14 residues. This CDR3 reads CASSAQGQGYEQYF. In nucleotides, the CDR3 is TGTGCCAGCAGCGCGCAGGGACAGGGCTACGAGCAGTACTTC.

V is TRBV7-9 and J is TRBJ2-5, with 8 positions matching TRBD1. J gave up 3 bases and V 6 bases, and 3 bases lay outside the gene matches. The CDR3 contains 13 residues. Germline loops: CDR1 SEHNR, CDR2 FQNEAQ (reference sequence). CDR3 in amino acids: CASRSTGEETQYF. The CDR3 nucleotides read TGTGCCAGCAGATCGACAGGGGAAGAGACCCAGTACTTC.

This chain connects TRBV27 to TRBJ2-7, with 9 bases aligning to TRBD1. V was clipped by 5 bases and J by 3 bases; unmatched bases: 8. CDR3 length: 15 residues. Germline V gives CDR1 MNHEY, CDR2 SMNVEV (reference sequence). The CDR3 region is CASSLKGQGRYEQYF. The CDR3, as DNA: TGTGCCAGCAGTCTAAAAGGACAGGGGCGCTACGAGCAGTACTTC.

CDR3 nucleotide sequence: TGTGCCAGCAGCTTTCGGACTAGGGGAAACATTCAGTACTTC. Translating it yields CASSFRTRGNIQYF. The chain recombines TRBV3-1 (or the pseudogene TRBV3-2) with TRBJ2-4; TRBD2 matches 7 bases. There are 14 residues in the CDR3. Per germline, CDR1 LGHDT and CDR2 YNNKEL (reference sequence). V shed 5 bases and J 6 bases; nucleotides not matched to a gene: 7.

The V gene is TRBV5-1, the J gene TRBJ2-5; no clear D. The CDR3 loop spans 15 amino acids. Trimming pared 4 bases from V and 0 bases from J, leaving 13 bases between. The germline V gene encodes CDR1 SGHRS and CDR2 YFSETQ. The CDR3 DNA follows: TGCGCCAGCAGCGAGTCGGTCTCTAACCAAGAGACCCAGTACTTC. Amino acid sequence: CASSESVSNQETQYF.

The chain joins TRBV7-6 to TRBJ1-1, with D possibly matching TRBD1 (5 bases). The germline V gene has CDR1 SGHVS and CDR2 FNYEAQ. The V and J ends lost 4 bases and 5 bases respectively, with 20 bases between them. The length of the CDR3 is 16 residues. The CDR3 DNA follows: TGTGCCAGCAGCTCCGGGACCCCTAACGGGGGTACTGAAGCTTTCTTT. Translated, it gives CASSSGTPNGGTEAFF. Looking up the rest from reference TRBV7-6 and TRBJ1-1 gives the full variable domain: GAGVSQSPRYKVTKRGQDVALRCDPISGHVSLYWYRQALGQGPEFLTYFNYEAQQDKSGLPNDRFSAERPEGSISTLTIQRTEQRDSAMYRCASSSGTPNGGTEAFFGQGTRLTVV.

This clone was observed a single time. The gene calls are TRBV5-6 and TRBJ2-7; D is possibly TRBD2 (6 bases). V was cut by 7 bases and J by 5 bases, with 28 bases left in between. Germline V gene data show CDR1 as SGHDT and CDR2 as YYEEEE. The CDR3 is 17 residues long. As DNA, the CDR3 is TGTGCCAGCGAAACCCGGGGGTTCCCTCGAGGTCGGGACGAGCAGTACTTC. Translating it yields CASETRGFPRGRDEQYF.

This clone was counted once. The V call is TRBV9, the J call TRBJ2-5; 11 bases are a match to TRBD2. V gave up 0 bases and J gave up 3 bases; unmatched junction bases: 7. Germline V lookup: CDR1 SGDLS, CDR2 YYNGEE. There are 17 residues in the CDR3. CDR3 protein: CASSVGVAGGREETQYF. Here the CDR3 DNA reads TGTGCCAGCAGCGTAGGGGTAGCGGGGGGGCGTGAAGAGACCCAGTACTTC.

This clone was observed a single time. V and J are TRBV7-3 and TRBJ2-7; D is ambiguous. Germline values: CDR1 SGHTA, CDR2 FQGTGA. V lost 4 bases, J lost 3 bases, and 19 bases lay in between. The CDR3 has 16 residues. The CDR3 region is CASSSRTSVGFYEQYF. The CDR3 DNA reads as TGTGCCAGCAGCTCTAGGACGTCGGTCGGTTTCTACGAGCAGTACTTC.

The chain links TRBV7-2 to TRBJ2-3; 12 bases are a match to TRBD2. Germline V gene data show CDR1 as SGHTA and CDR2 as FQGNSA. This CDR3 contains 15 residues. V trimming: 5 bases; J trimming: 5 bases; junction bases outside the gene matches: 5. CDR3 in amino acids: CASSRQTSGGDTQYF. In DNA, the CDR3 is TGTGCCAGCAGCCGCCAGACTAGCGGGGGAGATACGCAGTATTTT.

This rearrangement joins TRBV5-1 to TRBJ2-7, with D perhaps TRBD1 (5 bases). Trimming cost V 3 bases and J 1 base, with 17 bases left between them. The CDR3 runs to 16 residues. Germline V gene data show CDR1 as SGHRS and CDR2 as YFSETQ. Here the CDR3 reads CASSSIGQGRSYEQYF. Written as DNA, the CDR3 is TGCGCCAGCAGCTCTATAGGGCAGGGAAGGTCCTACGAGCAGTACTTC.

The V and J genes are TRBV27 and TRBJ2-5, with unresolved D. This CDR3 has 13 amino acids. Germline V gene lookup returns CDR1 MNHEY and CDR2 SMNVEV (reference sequence). Trimming cost V 0 bases and J 0 bases, with 2 bases left between them. The CDR3 is CASSLSYQETQYF. The CDR3 coding sequence is TGTGCCAGCAGTTTATCGTACCAAGAGACCCAGTACTTC.

The rearrangement uses TRBV5-1 and TRBJ2-3; 10 bases agree with TRBD1. The length of the CDR3 is 16 residues. V gave up 0 bases and J gave up 7 bases; unmatched junction bases: 8. Germline V CDR1 and CDR2: SGHRS, YFSETQ. The CDR3 region is CASSLEWDRGRNTQYF. In nucleotides, the CDR3 is TGCGCCAGCAGCTTGGAATGGGACAGGGGACGAAATACGCAGTATTTT.

V is TRBV6-6 and J is TRBJ2-5; possibly TRBD1 for D (6 bases). Germline lookup yields CDR1 MNHNY and CDR2 SVGAGI (reference sequence). The CDR3 length is 13 residues. Trimming left V 2 bases short and J 2 bases short, with 6 bases between. The CDR3 DNA reads TGTGCCAGCAGTTACGGACAGCAAGAGACCCAGTACTTC. It specifies CASSYGQQETQYF.

This clone was recorded a few times. The rearrangement joins TRBV6-5 to TRBJ2-5; D is perhaps TRBD2 (6 bases). This CDR3 spans 15 amino acids. Trimming removed 6 bases from V and 4 bases from J, with 18 bases in between. Germline V gene lookup returns CDR1 MNHEY and CDR2 SVGAGI. CDR3: CASRFRDSKAETQYF. CDR3 bases: TGTGCCAGCAGGTTCCGGGACTCAAAGGCAGAGACCCAGTACTTC.

This clone appeared a single time. The gene calls are TRBV6-6 and TRBJ2-1, with 7 bases fitting TRBD2. The ends lost 4 bases at V and 6 bases at J; junction bases unmatched: 3. Germline V lookup: CDR1 MNHNY, CDR2 SVGAGI (reference sequence). CDR3 length: 13 residues. The CDR3 DNA reads as TGTGCCAGCAGTTGGGGCGGGGGCAATGAGCAGTTCTTC. It encodes CASSWGGGNEQFF.

The chain couples TRBV28 to TRBJ2-7, with D possibly being TRBD1 or TRBD2 (5 bases each). Germline CDR1 MDHEN, CDR2 SYDVKM. The CDR3 runs to 13 residues. V gave up 7 bases and J gave up 0 bases, with 10 bases separating them. CDR3 bases: TGTGCCAGCATCTCGGGGACCTCCTACGAGCAGTACTTC. Amino acids: CASISGTSYEQYF. Full variable domain (missing parts from reference TRBV28 and TRBJ2-7): DVKVTQSSRYLVKRTGEKVFLECVQDMDHENMFWYRQDPGLGLRLIYFSYDVKMKEKGDIPEGYSVSREKKERFSLILESASTNQTSMYLCASISGTSYEQYFGPGTRLTVT.

The table lists this clone with a count of one. The chain has TRBV20-1 and TRBJ2-1, with 9 bases identical to TRBD2. The CDR3 loop spans 14 amino acids. Germline V gene data show CDR1 as DFQATT and CDR2 as SNEGSKA (reference sequence). Trimming took 3 bases from V and 7 from J; bases not matched to a gene: 7. The DNA for the CDR3 is TGCAGTGCTAGTCCGTTAGCGGGAGTTAATGAGCAGTTCTTC. This sequence encodes CSASPLAGVNEQFF.

V gene TRBV28 combines with J gene TRBJ1-3; D ambiguous. V gave up 3 bases and J gave up 0 bases, with 18 bases separating them. CDR1 is MDHEN, CDR2 SYDVKM, per germline. This CDR3 contains 18 residues. The CDR3 DNA is TGTGCCAGCAGTTTTGAAGGGCCAGCTTCGTACTCTGGAAACACCATATATTTT. Translated, it gives CASSFEGPASYSGNTIYF.

The rearrangement uses TRBV7-8 and TRBJ2-7; 11 nucleotides match TRBD2. The CDR3 runs to 14 residues. V lost 4 bases and J lost 2; bases outside the gene matches: 1. The germline CDR1 and CDR2 sequences are SGHVS and FQNEAQ. The CDR3 DNA reads as TGTGCCAGCAGCTCTAGCGGGAGGCCCTACGAGCAGTACTTC. Translation: CASSSSGRPYEQYF.

V and J are TRBV11-2 and TRBJ2-2; 8 positions match TRBD1. Germline V CDR1 and CDR2: SGHAT, FQNNGV. The CDR3 runs to 15 residues. V gave up 5 bases and J gave up 2 bases; unmatched junction bases: 4. The CDR3 spells CASSRDRKNTGELFF. For the CDR3, the DNA is TGTGCCAGCAGCCGGGACAGGAAAAACACCGGGGAGCTGTTTTTT. The variable domain in full, with the rest retrieved from reference TRBV11-2 and TRBJ2-2, is EAGVAQSPRYKIIEKRQSVAFWCNPISGHATLYWYQQILGQGPKLLIQFQNNGVVDDSQLPKDRFSAERLKGVDSTLKIQPAKLEDSAVYLCASSRDRKNTGELFFGEGSRLTVL.

The chain combines TRBV5-8 with TRBJ1-1; TRBD1 might be the D (5 bases). The germline gives CDR1 SGHTS, CDR2 YDEGEE. The CDR3 runs to 14 residues. Trimming left V 0 bases short and J 7 bases short, with 13 bases between. CDR3 amino acids: CASSLGQGGGEAFF. The CDR3 DNA follows: TGTGCCAGCAGCTTGGGGCAGGGAGGAGGTGAAGCTTTCTTT.